This entry lists 10 T cell receptor beta chains sequenced from one sample in a study of shared clonotypes between healthy human individuals. Measured with immunoSEQ multiplex PCR; TCRdb has only the in-frame clones, and not every one. Of some 470,000 clones in the sample, 70% to 80% are singletons; the top ten hold approximately 13%. The specimen sequenced was PBMCs. The receptors here all came from a middle-aged woman in good health. Some clones in this sample may be carry-over from other donors' samples.

This clone was observed a single time. This chain connects TRBV6-5 to TRBJ2-1; no reliable D call. Germline V gene sequence: CDR1 MNHEY, CDR2 SVGAGI. With 3 bases removed from V and 8 bases from J, the gap between germline ends came to 17 bases. The CDR3 is made up of 15 amino acids. CDR3 in DNA: TGTGCCAGCAGTTATGTGCCTCCCGGTCGAGATGAGCAGTTCTTC. This sequence encodes CASSYVPPGRDEQFF.

The chain is built from TRBV4-2 and TRBJ2-5; 11 bases fit TRBD2. Trimming took 3 bases from V and 1 from J; bases not matched to a gene: 4. There are 16 residues in the CDR3. Germline-derived CDR1 and CDR2 are LGHNA and YNFKEQ. The CDR3 nucleotides are TGTGCCAGCAGCCAGGGGACTAGCGGATCCCAAGAGACCCAGTACTTC. Translation: CASSQGTSGSQETQYF.

This clone has a single count. V usage is TRBV30 and J usage is TRBJ2-5; D perhaps matches TRBD1 (6 bases). V dropped 0 bases and J dropped 4 bases, with 12 bases sitting between them. The CDR3 covers 14 residues. CDR1 and CDR2 (germline): GTSNPN, SVGIG (reference sequence). This chain's CDR3 is CAWSVGGAGETQYF. The DNA of the CDR3 is TGTGCCTGGAGTGTAGGGGGAGCTGGAGAGACCCAGTACTTC.

Comments on this clone: Other DNA sequences within the sample encode an identical CDR3. The V and J genes are TRBV7-9 and TRBJ2-7; TRBD2 matches 9 bases. The length of the CDR3 is 15 residues. Germline CDR1 reads SEHNR; CDR2 reads FQNEAQ (reference sequence). V lost 0 bases to trimming and J lost 4 bases; unmatched junction nucleotides: 4. The CDR3 DNA follows: TGTGCCAGCAGCTTAGCCGGGACTAGCTCTTACGAGCAGTACTTC. Its protein product is CASSLAGTSSYEQYF.

The rearrangement joins TRBV16 to TRBJ1-5, with D tentatively TRBD1 (5 bases). The CDR3 length is 17 residues. CDR1 KGHSY and CDR2 FQNENV come from the germline V gene. Trimming pared 2 bases from V and 4 bases from J, leaving 18 bases between. CDR3 DNA sequence: TGTGCCAGCAGCCAACACCTCGTGGGGGTGATTAATCAGCCCCAGCATTTT. Translated, it gives CASSQHLVGVINQPQHF.

This chain connects TRBV27 to TRBJ2-2; D gene ambiguous. CDR1 and CDR2 (germline): MNHEY, SMNVEV (reference sequence). The CDR3 has 14 amino acids. V was cut by 5 bases and J by 1 base, with 8 bases left in between. DNA for the CDR3: TGTGCCAGCAGTCTCTCGCGGAACACCGGGGAGCTGTTTTTT. Amino acid sequence: CASSLSRNTGELFF.

CDR3 sequence (DNA): TGCGCCAGCAGTGTTGGGGGCATCTCTGGAAACACCATATATTTT. Protein: CASSVGGISGNTIYF. The chain recombines TRBV10-2 with TRBJ1-3, with a possible D match to TRBD1 (6 bases). The V gene lost 4 bases and the J gene lost 0 bases, with 10 bases spanning the gap. From germline, CDR1 is WSHSY and CDR2 SAAADI. The CDR3 spans 15 residues.

This clone was counted only a few times. CDR3: CASSSGTSGDTQYF. The CDR3 DNA follows: TGCGCCAGCAGCTCCGGGACTAGCGGAGATACGCAGTATTTT. V gene TRBV5-1 combines with J gene TRBJ2-3, with 11 bases that match TRBD2. The germline CDR1 and CDR2 sequences are SGHRS and YFSETQ. The CDR3 has 14 amino acids. The ends lost 3 bases at V and 5 bases at J; junction bases unmatched: 2.

This chain uses TRBV5-4 with TRBJ1-1; no firm D call. V was cut by 0 bases and J by 4 bases, with 7 bases left in between. From germline, CDR1 is SGHNT and CDR2 YYREEE (reference sequence). The length of the CDR3 is 13 residues. This CDR3 is CASSLVGSTEAFF. CDR3 DNA sequence: TGTGCCAGCAGCTTGGTTGGCAGCACTGAAGCTTTCTTT.

This chain's CDR3 is CASSEVGQGATNPYEQYF. The CDR3 coding sequence is TGTGCCAGCAGTGAAGTGGGACAGGGGGCGACCAATCCCTACGAGCAGTACTTC. This rearrangement joins TRBV2 to TRBJ2-7; 12 nucleotides line up with TRBD1. Trimming at V came to 1 base and at J to 2 bases, leaving 9 bases not matched to a gene. CDR1 and CDR2 (germline): SNHLY, FYNNEI. CDR3 size: 18 residues.